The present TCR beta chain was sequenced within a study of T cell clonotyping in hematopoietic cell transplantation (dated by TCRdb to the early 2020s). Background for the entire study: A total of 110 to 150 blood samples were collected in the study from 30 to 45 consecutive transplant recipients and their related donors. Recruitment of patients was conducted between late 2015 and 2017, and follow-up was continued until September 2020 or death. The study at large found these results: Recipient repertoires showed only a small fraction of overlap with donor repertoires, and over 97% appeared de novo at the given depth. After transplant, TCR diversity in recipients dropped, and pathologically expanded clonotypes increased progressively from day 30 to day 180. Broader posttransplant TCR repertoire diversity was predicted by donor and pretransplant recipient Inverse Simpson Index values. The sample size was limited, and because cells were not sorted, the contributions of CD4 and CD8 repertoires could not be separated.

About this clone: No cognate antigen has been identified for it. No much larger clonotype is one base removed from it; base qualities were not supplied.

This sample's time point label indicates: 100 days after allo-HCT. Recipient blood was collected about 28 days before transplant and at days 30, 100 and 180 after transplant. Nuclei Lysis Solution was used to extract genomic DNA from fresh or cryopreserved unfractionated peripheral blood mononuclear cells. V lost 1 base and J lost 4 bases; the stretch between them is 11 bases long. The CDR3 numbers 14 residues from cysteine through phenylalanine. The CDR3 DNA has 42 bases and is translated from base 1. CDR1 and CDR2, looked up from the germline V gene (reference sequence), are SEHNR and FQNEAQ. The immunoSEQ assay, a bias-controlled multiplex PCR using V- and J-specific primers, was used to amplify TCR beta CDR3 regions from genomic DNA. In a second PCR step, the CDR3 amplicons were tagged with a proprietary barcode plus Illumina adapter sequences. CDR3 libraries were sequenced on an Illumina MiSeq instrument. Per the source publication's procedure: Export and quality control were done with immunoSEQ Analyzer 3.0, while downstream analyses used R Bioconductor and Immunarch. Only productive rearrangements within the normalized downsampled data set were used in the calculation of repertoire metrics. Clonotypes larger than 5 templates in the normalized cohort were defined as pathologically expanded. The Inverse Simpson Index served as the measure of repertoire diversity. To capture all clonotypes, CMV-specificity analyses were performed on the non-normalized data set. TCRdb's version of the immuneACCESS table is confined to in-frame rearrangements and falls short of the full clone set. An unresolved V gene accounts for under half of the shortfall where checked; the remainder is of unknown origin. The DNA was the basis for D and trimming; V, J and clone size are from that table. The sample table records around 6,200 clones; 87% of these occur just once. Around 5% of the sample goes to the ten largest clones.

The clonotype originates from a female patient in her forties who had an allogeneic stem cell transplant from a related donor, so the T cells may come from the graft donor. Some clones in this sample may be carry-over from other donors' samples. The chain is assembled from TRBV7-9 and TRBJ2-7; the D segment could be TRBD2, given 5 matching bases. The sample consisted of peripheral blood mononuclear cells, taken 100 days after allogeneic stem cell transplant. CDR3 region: CASSLVEVGYEQYF. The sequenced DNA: TGTGCCAGCAGCTTAGTGGAGGTAGGGTACGAGCAGTACTTC.